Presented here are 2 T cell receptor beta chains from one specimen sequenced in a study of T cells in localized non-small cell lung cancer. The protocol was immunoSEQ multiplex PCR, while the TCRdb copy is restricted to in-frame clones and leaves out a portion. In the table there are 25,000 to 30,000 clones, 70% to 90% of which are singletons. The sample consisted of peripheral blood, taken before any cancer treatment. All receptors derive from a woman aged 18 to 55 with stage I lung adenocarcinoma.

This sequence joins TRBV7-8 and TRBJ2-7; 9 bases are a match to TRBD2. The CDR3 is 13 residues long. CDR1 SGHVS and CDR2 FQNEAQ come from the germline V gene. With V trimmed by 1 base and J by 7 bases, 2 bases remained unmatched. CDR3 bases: TGTGCCAGCAGCTTAGGCGGGAGGGGTGAGCAGTACTTC. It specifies CASSLGGRGEQYF.

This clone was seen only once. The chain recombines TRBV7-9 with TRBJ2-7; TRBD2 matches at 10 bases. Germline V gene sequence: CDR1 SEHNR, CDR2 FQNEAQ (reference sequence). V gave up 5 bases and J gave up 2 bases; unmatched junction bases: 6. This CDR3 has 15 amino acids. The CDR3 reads CASSVTSGDAYEQYF. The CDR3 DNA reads TGTGCCAGCAGCGTAACTAGCGGGGATGCCTACGAGCAGTACTTC.